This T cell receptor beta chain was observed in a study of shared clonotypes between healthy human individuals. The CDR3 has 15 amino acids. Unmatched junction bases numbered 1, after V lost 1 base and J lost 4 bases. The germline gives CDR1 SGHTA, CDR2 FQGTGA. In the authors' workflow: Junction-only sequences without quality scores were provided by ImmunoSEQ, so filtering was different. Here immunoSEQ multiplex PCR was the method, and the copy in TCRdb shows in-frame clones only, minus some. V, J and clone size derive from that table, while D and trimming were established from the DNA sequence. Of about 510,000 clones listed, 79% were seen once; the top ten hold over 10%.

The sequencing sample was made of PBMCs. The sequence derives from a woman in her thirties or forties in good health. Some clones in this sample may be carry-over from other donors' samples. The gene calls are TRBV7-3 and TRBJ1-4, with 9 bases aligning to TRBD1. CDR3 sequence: CASSLRDRVNEKLFF. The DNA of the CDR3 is TGTGCCAGCAGCTTAAGGGACAGGGTTAATGAAAAACTGTTTTTT.